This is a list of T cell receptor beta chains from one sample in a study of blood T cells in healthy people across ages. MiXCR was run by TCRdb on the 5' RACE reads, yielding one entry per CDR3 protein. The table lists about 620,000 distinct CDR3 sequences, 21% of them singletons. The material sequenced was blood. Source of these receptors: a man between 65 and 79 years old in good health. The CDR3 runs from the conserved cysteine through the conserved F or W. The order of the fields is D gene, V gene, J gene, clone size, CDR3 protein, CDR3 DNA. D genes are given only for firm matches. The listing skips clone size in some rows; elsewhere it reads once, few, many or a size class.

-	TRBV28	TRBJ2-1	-	CASSLFGEEGYNEQSF	TGTGCCAGCAGTTTATTTGGGGAGGAGGGGTACAATGAGCAGTCCTTC
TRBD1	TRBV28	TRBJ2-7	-	CASSFGDRGSYEQYF	TGTGCCAGCAGTTTCGGGGACAGGGGATCCTACGAGCAGTACTTC
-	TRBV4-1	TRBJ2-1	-	CASSQSRGTSGSYNEQFF	TGCGCCAGCAGCCAAAGTCGGGGGACGAGCGGGTCCTACAATGAGCAGTTCTTC
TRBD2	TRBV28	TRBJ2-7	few	CASRGTSGNNEQYF	TGTGCCAGCAGAGGGACTAGCGGGAATAACGAGCAGTACTTC
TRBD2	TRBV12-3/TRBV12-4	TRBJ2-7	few	CASSLGASGSGEQYF	TGTGCCAGCAGTTTAGGCGCTAGCGGGAGTGGGGAGCAGTACTTC
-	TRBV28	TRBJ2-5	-	CATREGGETQYF	TGTGCCACCAGGGAGGGGGGAGAGACCCAGTACTTC
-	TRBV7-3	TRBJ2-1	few	CASSPSPGPYNEQFF	TGTGCCAGCAGCCCTAGCCCCGGGCCCTACAATGAGCAGTTCTTC
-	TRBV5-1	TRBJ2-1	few	CASSLEPHGTNEQFF	TGCGCCAGCAGCTTGGAACCTCACGGGACTAATGAGCAGTTCTTC
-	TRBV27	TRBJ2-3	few	CASSPRQAATDTQYF	TGTGCCAGCAGTCCAAGACAGGCCGCAACAGATACGCAGTATTTT
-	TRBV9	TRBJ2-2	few	CASSVPWDNTGELFF	TGTGCCAGCAGCGTACCTTGGGATAACACCGGGGAGCTGTTTTTT
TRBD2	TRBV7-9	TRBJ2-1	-	CASSIFGTSEYNEQFF	TGTGCCAGCAGCATATTCGGGACTAGCGAGTACAATGAGCAGTTCTTC
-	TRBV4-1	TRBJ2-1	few	CASSQGESLGYNEQFF	TGCGCCAGCAGCCAAGGAGAAAGCCTAGGCTACAATGAGCAGTTCTTC
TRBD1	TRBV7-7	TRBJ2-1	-	CASSSDRVSYNEQFF	TGTGCTAGCAGCTCGGACAGGGTCTCCTACAATGAGCAGTTCTTC
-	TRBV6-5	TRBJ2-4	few	CASSYGGETKNIQYF	TGTGCCAGCAGTTACGGCGGGGAAACCAAAAACATTCAGTACTTC
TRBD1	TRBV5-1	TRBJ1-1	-	CASSEGTGANTEAFF	TGCGCCAGCAGCGAAGGGACAGGGGCTAACACTGAAGCTTTCTTT
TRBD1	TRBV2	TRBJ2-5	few	CASSEQGQGQETQYF	TGTGCCAGCAGTGAACAGGGACAGGGCCAAGAGACCCAGTACTTC
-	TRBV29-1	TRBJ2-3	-	CSVGSMGGSTDTQYF	TGCAGCGTTGGCTCTATGGGAGGCTCCACAGATACGCAGTATTTT
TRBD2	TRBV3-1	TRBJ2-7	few	CASSRGLAAGEQYF	TGTGCCAGCAGCCGAGGACTAGCGGCAGGGGAGCAGTACTTC
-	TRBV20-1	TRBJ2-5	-	CSAGGGAAQETQYF	TGCAGTGCTGGAGGGGGTGCAGCCCAAGAGACCCAGTACTTC
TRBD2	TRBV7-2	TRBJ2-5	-	CASSLIAGIQETQYF	TGTGCCAGCAGCTTGATAGCGGGAATCCAAGAGACCCAGTACTTC
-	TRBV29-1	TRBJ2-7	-	CSVELGSSSYEQYF	TGCAGCGTTGAACTGGGATCCAGCTCCTACGAGCAGTACTTC
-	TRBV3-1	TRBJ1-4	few	CASSQDGATNEKLFF	TGTGCCAGCAGCCAAGACGGTGCAACTAATGAAAAACTGTTTTTT
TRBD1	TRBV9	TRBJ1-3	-	CASSVAAGTAGNTIYF	TGTGCCAGCAGCGTAGCAGCGGGGACAGCTGGAAACACCATATATTTT
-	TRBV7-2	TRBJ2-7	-	CASSLSRRNEQYF	TGTGCCAGCAGCCTATCGAGGAGGAACGAGCAGTACTTC
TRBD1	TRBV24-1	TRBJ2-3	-	CATSEGGTGADTQYF	TGTGCCACCAGTGAGGGCGGGACAGGGGCAGATACGCAGTATTTT
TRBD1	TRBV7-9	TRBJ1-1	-	CASSFLLQGTEAFF	TGTGCCAGCAGCTTCTTATTACAGGGGACTGAAGCTTTCTTT
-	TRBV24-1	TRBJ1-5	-	CATSGPLGQPQHF	TGTGCCACCAGTGGCCCACTCGGGCAGCCCCAGCATTTT
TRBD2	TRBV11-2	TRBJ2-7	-	CASSSSREGQYF	TGTGCCAGCAGCTCTTCGCGGGAGGGGCAGTACTTC
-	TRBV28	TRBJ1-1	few	CASSPQGAEAFF	TGTGCCAGCAGTCCTCAGGGAGCTGAAGCTTTCTTT
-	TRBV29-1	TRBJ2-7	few	CSAGSDPKAYEQYF	TGCAGCGCGGGTTCCGACCCTAAAGCCTACGAGCAGTACTTC
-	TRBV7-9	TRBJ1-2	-	CASSLTAEYGYTF	TGTGCCAGCAGCTTAACGGCAGAATATGGCTACACCTTC
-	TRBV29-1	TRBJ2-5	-	CSVSRGDETQYF	TGCAGCGTTTCCAGGGGGGACGAGACCCAGTACTTC
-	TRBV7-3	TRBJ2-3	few	CASSLPPHTDTQYF	TGTGCCAGCAGCCTGCCACCACACACAGATACGCAGTATTTT
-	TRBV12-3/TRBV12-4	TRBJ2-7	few	CASRTGTSYEQYF	TGTGCCAGCAGAACAGGGACTTCCTACGAGCAGTACTTC
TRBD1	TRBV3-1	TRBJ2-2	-	CASSQEIARGNGELFF	TGTGCCAGCAGCCAAGAGATCGCCAGGGGGAACGGGGAGCTGTTTTTT
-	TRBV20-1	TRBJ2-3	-	CSADYLGTDTQYF	TGCAGTGCGGACTACCTCGGCACAGATACGCAGTATTTT
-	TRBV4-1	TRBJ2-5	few	CASSQAGRKFF	TGCGCCAGCAGCCAAGCGGGACGGAAGTTCTTC
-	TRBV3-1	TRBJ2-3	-	CASRRSAGRTDTQYF	TGTGCCAGCAGACGTTCTGCGGGACGCACAGATACGCAGTATTTT
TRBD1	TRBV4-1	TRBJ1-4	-	CASSQETVGTVDEKLFF	TGCGCCAGCAGCCAAGAGACCGTCGGGACAGTAGACGAAAAACTGTTTTTT
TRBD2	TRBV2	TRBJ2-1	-	CASNSGSSYNEQFF	TGTGCCAGTAATAGCGGGAGCTCCTACAATGAGCAGTTCTTC
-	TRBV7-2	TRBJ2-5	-	CASSSSGRIQETQYF	TGTGCCAGCAGCTCTTCGGGACGAATACAAGAGACCCAGTACTTC